This T cell receptor beta chain appears in the sequencing data of a study of T cell repertoires in aging, cancer and after chemotherapy. Whole-study context: Donors were grouped into six age bands spanning 30 or younger through 70 or older. Healthy donor repertoires were recorded over several months to years and showed clear clonal overlap. Findings of the study overall: Age-matched healthy donors had significantly more diverse, less clonal blood TCR repertoires than untreated cancer patients. In each cancer cohort, median generation probability increased across chemotherapy, suggesting thymic output rebounded.

Amplification of TCR beta used genomic DNA extracted from peripheral blood. As for this clonotype: The antigen remains unidentified.

V was clipped by 4 bases and J by 1 base, with 13 bases between them. The CDR3 spans 15 residues. Multiplex touch-down PCR with TRB-A/B primers amplified rearranged V-D-J TRB sequences. In TCRdb, the multiplex PCR reads were re-called with MiXCR into one record per CDR3 protein. The sample includes 10,000 to 15,000 distinct CDR3 sequences, around 20% of them seen just once. The V call is TRBV12-3 or TRBV12-4, the J call TRBJ1-1; D might be TRBD1 (5 bases). The sequence derives from a human donor in good health. The sample was blood. The CDR3 protein is CASSSLRGGNTEAFF. CDR3 DNA: TGTGCCAGCAGTTCCCTCCGGGGGGGGAACACTGAAGCTTTCTTT.